This TCR beta chain was documented in a study of cytomegalovirus exposure and HLA in healthy donors. General study points: Within the 100 to 150 validation repertoires, first-cohort TCR clusters tended to co-occur, according to a later analysis. The study flagged around 160 TCR beta chains as cytomegalovirus-associated. Confirmation was obtained in vitro that a few CMV-associated chains are specific for CMV antigens.

Trimming took 5 bases from V and 3 from J; bases not matched to a gene: 9. Germline CDR1 reads SQVTM; CDR2 reads ANQGSEA. The CDR3 consists of 15 residues. Comment on this clone: Its target is unknown.

Clones were read by immunoSEQ multiplex PCR, and TCRdb kept only the in-frame ones, dropping some. The table lists about 220,000 clones, roughly 88% of them singletons. The chain links TRBV29-1 to TRBJ1-2; 10 bases align to TRBD1. Sequenced sample: PBMCs. The clonotype originates from a woman younger than 45 in good health and CMV-seropositive. The CDR3 DNA follows: TGCAGCGTTCCGTGGACCGGGACAGGGGACTATGGCTACACCTTC. It specifies CSVPWTGTGDYGYTF. The complete variable domain, with remaining parts taken from reference TRBV29-1 and TRBJ1-2, reads SAVISQKPSRDICQRGTSLTIQCQVDSQVTMMFWYRQQPGQSLTLIATANQGSEATYESGFVIDKFPISRPNLTFSTLTVSNMSPEDSSIYLCSVPWTGTGDYGYTFGSGTRLTVV.